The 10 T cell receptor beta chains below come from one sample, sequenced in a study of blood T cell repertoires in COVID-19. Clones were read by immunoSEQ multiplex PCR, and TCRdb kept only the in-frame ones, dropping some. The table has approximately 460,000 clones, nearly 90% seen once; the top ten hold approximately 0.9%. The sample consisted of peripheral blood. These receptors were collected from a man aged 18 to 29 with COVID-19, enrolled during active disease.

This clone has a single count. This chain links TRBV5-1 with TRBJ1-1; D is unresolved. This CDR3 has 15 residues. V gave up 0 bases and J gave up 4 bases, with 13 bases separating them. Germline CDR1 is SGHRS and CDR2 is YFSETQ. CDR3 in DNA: TGCGCCAGCAGCTTGGTCCCGGTTTCGGGCACTGAAGCTTTCTTT. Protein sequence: CASSLVPVSGTEAFF.

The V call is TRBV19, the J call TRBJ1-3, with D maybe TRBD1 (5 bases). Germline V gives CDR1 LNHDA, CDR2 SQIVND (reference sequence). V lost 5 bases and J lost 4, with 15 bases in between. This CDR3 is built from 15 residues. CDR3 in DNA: TGTGCCAGTAGTGTCGCAGGGTATTTCGGAAACACCATATATTTT. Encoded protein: CASSVAGYFGNTIYF.

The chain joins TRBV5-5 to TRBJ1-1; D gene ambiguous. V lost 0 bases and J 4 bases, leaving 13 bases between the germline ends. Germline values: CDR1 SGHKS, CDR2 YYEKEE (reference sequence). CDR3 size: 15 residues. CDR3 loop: CASSLGGTLVTEAFF. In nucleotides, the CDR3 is TGTGCCAGCAGCTTGGGAGGTACGTTGGTCACTGAAGCTTTCTTT.

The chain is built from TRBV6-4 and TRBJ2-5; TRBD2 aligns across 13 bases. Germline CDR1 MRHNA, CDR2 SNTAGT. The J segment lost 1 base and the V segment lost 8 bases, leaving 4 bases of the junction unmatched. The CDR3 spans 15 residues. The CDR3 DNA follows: TGTGCCAGCTCCCGGACTAGCGGGAGCCAAGAGACCCAGTACTTC. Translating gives CASSRTSGSQETQYF.

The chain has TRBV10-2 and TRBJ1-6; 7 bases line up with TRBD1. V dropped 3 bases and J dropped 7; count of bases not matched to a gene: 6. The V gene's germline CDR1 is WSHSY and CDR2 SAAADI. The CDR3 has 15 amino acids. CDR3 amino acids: CASSEIGTVNSPLHF. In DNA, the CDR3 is TGCGCCAGCAGTGAAATCGGGACAGTGAATTCACCCCTCCACTTT.

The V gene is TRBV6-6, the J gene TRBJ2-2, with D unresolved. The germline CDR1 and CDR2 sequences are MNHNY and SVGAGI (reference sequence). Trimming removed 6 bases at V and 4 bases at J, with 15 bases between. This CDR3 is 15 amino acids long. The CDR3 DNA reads TGTGCCAGCAGCCGAGGAGTTACTGGCACCGGGGAGCTGTTTTTT. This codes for CASSRGVTGTGELFF.

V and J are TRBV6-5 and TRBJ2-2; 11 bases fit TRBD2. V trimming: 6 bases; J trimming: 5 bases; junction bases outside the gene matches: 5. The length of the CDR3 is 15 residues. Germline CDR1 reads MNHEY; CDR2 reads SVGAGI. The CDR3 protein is CASRTSGGGTGELFF. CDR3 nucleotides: TGTGCCAGCAGAACTAGCGGGGGTGGTACCGGGGAGCTGTTTTTT.

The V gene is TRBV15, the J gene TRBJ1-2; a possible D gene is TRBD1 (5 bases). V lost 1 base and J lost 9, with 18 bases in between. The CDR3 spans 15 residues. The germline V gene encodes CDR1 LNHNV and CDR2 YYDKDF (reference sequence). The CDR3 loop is CATSRAVIGGDSYTF. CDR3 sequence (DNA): TGTGCCACCAGCAGAGCCGTAATCGGGGGGGATAGCTACACCTTC.

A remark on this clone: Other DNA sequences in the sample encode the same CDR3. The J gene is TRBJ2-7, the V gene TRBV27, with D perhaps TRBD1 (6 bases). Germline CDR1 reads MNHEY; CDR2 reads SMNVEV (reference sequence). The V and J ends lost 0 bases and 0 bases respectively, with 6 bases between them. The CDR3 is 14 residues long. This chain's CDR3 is CASSLSRGSYEQYF. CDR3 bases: TGTGCCAGCAGTTTATCCAGGGGCTCCTACGAGCAGTACTTC.

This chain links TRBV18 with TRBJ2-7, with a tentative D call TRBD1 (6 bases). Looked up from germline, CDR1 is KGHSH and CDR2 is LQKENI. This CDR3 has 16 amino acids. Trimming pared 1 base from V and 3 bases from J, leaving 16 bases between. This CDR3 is CASSPQVGQGNYEQYF. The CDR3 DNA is TGTGCCAGCTCACCACAGGTCGGGCAGGGGAACTACGAGCAGTACTTC.